A selection of T cell receptor beta chains follows, all from one sample in a study of CD8 T cells in ankylosing spondylitis. MiXCR, applied by TCRdb to the 5' RACE reads, yields one record per CDR3 protein. Of some 250,000 distinct CDR3 sequences in the sample, 8.6% were seen once. The sample taken for sequencing was blood, either unsorted or a sorted T cell fraction (not recorded which). The receptors were gathered from a male donor with ankylosing spondylitis or in good health (not recorded which). The conserved cysteine and the conserved F or W are not part of the CDR3 here. Each record gives: clone size, J gene, D gene, V gene, CDR3 protein. A D gene is named only where the DNA matches it firmly. The size field is filled for only some rows; it gives once, few, many or a size class.

>-|TRBJ2-1|-|TRBV5-5
ASSLEGLAYNEQF
>-|TRBJ2-7|TRBD1|TRBV20-1
SARVRQGAPGEQY
>many|TRBJ2-2|TRBD1|TRBV7-9
ASSPVRGPVGELF
>-|TRBJ2-7|TRBD2|TRBV27
ASSLMGLDYEQY
>many|TRBJ2-1|-|TRBV7-9
ASSIDMDEQF
>-|TRBJ2-7|-|TRBV5-1
ASSLVEGLSSYEQY
>many|TRBJ2-5|TRBD2|TRBV5-1
ASSSGLAGGQETQY
>many|TRBJ2-7|-|TRBV6-2/TRBV6-3
ASSPQRNDYEQY
>-|TRBJ1-1|-|TRBV18
ASSPTTYLNTEAF
>few|TRBJ2-7|TRBD1|TRBV5-6
ASSNSGQSYEQY
>many|TRBJ1-4|TRBD1|TRBV7-9
ASSKGQGVDEKLF
>-|TRBJ1-1|-|TRBV7-3
ASSPHSGVLNTEAF
>many|TRBJ2-3|TRBD1|TRBV6-2/TRBV6-3
ASGPWDSRTDTQY
>-|TRBJ1-2|-|TRBV7-2
ASSLVGERGYT
>many|TRBJ1-2|-|TRBV5-1
ASSISNPGPGHGYT
>many|TRBJ1-2|-|TRBV9
ASSVEAASKYGYT
>many|TRBJ2-7|TRBD1|TRBV10-2
ASREGQGAYEQY
>many|TRBJ2-3|TRBD1|TRBV12-3/TRBV12-4
ASSPQRTGGWSTDTQY
>many|TRBJ1-6|-|TRBV4-3
ASSSGRARYSPLH
>few|TRBJ1-2|-|TRBV30
AWSSARALFGYT
>few|TRBJ2-7|-|TRBV10-3
AISDQTDPLLGYEQY
>many|TRBJ2-5|-|TRBV20-1
SARDRQETQY
>many|TRBJ2-7|-|TRBV7-2
ASSLGPSYEQY
>many|TRBJ1-6|-|TRBV6-4
ASSVDSAGNSPLH
>few|TRBJ2-7|TRBD1|TRBV12-3/TRBV12-4
ASSPSGQRNEQY
>-|TRBJ2-3|-|TRBV5-1
ASSLRAGIRMAGATDTQY
>-|TRBJ2-5|-|TRBV13
ASSQGRETQY
>many|TRBJ2-7|-|TRBV5-1
ASSTDSSSSYEQY